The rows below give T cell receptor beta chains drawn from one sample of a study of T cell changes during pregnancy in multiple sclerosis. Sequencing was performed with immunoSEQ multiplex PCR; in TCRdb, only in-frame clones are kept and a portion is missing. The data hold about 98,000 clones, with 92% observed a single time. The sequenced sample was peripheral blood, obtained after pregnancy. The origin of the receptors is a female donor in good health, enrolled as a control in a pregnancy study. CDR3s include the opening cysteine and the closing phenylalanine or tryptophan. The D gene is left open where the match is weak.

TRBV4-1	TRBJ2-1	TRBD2	CASSSRTSGRDEQFF
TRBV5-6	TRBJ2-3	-	CASSLAAGPTDTQYF
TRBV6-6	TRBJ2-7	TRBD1	CATHRAGTGIEQYF
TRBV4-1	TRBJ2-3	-	CASRQAGVTDTQYF
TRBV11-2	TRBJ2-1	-	CASSRVGRGAYNEQFF
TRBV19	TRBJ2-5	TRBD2	CASSSSGGQQTQYF
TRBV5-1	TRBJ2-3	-	CASSSQGRRNTDTQYF
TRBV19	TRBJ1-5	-	CASSIGAPYSNQPQHF
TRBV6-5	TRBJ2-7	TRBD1	CASSSGGRQAHYEQYF
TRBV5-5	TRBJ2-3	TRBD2	CASSLAPGTSGGGGTDTQYF
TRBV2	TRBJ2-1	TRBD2	CASSPTSGPYNEQFF
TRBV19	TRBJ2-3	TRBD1	CASKGQATDTQYF
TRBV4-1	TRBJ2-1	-	CASSQEGSGGYREQFF
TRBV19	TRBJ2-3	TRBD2	CASSGAGGPPDTQYF
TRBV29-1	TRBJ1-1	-	CSTNPPTEAFF